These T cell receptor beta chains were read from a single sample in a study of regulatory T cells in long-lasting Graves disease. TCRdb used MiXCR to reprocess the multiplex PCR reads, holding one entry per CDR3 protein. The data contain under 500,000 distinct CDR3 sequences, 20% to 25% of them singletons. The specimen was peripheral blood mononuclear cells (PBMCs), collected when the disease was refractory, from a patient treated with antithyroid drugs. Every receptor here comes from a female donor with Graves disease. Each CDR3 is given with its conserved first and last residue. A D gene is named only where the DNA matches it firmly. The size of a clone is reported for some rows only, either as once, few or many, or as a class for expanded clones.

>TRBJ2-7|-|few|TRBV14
TGTGCCAGCAGCACCTCCGGGGGAGCCTCCTACGAGCAGTACTTC
CASSTSGGASYEQYF
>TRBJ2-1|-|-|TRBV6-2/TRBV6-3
TGTGCCAGCAGTTACTCAAAGCTGTCCTACAATGAGCAGTTCTTC
CASSYSKLSYNEQFF
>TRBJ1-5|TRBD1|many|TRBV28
TGTGCCAGCAGTTATCCGGGACAGGGGCCACGCGGGCAGCCCCAGCATTTT
CASSYPGQGPRGQPQHF
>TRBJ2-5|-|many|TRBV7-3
TGTGCCAGCAGCTTAACCTCAGGGGTAGGAGAGACCCAGTACTTC
CASSLTSGVGETQYF
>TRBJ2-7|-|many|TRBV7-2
TGTGCCAGCAGCTTAGCGTTTGGGGGAAACTACGAGCAGTACTTC
CASSLAFGGNYEQYF
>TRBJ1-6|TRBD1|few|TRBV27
TGTGCCAGCAGTTTACTGTTGGCAGGGGGTAATTCACCCCTCCACTTT
CASSLLLAGGNSPLHF
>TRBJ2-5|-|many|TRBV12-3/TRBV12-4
TGTGCCAGCAGTTTAGGGACGGGAAAAGAGACCCAATACTTC
CASSLGTGKETQYF
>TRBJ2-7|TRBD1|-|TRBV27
TGTGCCAGCAGCCCCTGGACAGGGAATTACGAGCAGTACTTC
CASSPWTGNYEQYF
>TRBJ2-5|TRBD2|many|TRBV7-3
TGTGCCAGCAGCTTAGTAGCGGGAGTTGAGACCCAGTACTTC
CASSLVAGVETQYF
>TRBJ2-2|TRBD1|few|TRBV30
TGTGCCTGGAACCGAGGACAGGGAGGCCCTGGGGAGCTGTTTTTT
CAWNRGQGGPGELFF
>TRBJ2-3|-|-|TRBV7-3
TGTGCCAGCAGCTTATTTCTCAGCGGATACACAGATACGCAGTATTTT
CASSLFLSGYTDTQYF
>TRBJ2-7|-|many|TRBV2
TGTGCCAGCAGTGAAGCCAGAGGTTTAGTCGAGCAGTACTTC
CASSEARGLVEQYF
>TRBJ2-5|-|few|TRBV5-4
TGTGCCAGCAGCTCACGCGTGGGGGAGACCCAGTACTTC
CASSSRVGETQYF
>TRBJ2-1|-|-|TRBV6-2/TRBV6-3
TGTGCCAGCAGTTACTCAGCGGGTGGACACAATGAGCAGTTCTTC
CASSYSAGGHNEQFF
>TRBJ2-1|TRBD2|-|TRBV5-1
TGCGCCAGCAGCCGGGGACTAGCGGGACACAATGAGCAGTTCTTC
CASSRGLAGHNEQFF